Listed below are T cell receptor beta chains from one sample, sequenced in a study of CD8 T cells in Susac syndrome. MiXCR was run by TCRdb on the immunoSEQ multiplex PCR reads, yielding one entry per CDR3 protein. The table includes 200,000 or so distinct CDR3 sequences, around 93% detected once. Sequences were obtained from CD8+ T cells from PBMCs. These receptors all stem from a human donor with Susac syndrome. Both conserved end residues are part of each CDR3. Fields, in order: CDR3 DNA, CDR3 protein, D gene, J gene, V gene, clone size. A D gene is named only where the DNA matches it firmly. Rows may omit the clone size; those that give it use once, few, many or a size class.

TGTGCCAGCGGACCGACAGGGGCTGACACTGAAGCTTTCTTT	CASGPTGADTEAFF	TRBD1	TRBJ1-1	TRBV11-2	-
TGTGCCAGCAGAAACGAGCCGGGACAGCCTGACTACAATGAGCAGTTCTTC	CASRNEPGQPDYNEQFF	TRBD1	TRBJ2-1	TRBV12-3/TRBV12-4	-
TGTGCCAGCAGTGATGTGGGACAAAAAGGGGAGACCCAGTACTTC	CASSDVGQKGETQYF	-	TRBJ2-5	TRBV2	-
TGTGCCAGCAGTGAAATGACAGGGGGCCGGCAGCCCCAGCATTTT	CASSEMTGGRQPQHF	TRBD1	TRBJ1-5	TRBV6-1	once
TGTGCCAGTAAGACTACCACGGGACAGGGGGTCGGTGATACGCAGTATTTT	CASKTTTGQGVGDTQYF	TRBD1	TRBJ2-3	TRBV19	-
TGCAGTGCTACCTCAGGAGGGGAGGCGTACGAGCAGTACTTC	CSATSGGEAYEQYF	-	TRBJ2-7	TRBV20-1	-
TGCAGTGCTGTGACCAGTATGTCGGATGGCTACACCTTC	CSAVTSMSDGYTF	-	TRBJ1-2	TRBV20-1	-
TGTGCCTGGAGTGTTCATCCAGGGGTTACCCAGTACTTC	CAWSVHPGVTQYF	-	TRBJ2-5	TRBV30	once
TGCGCCAGCAGATTGGGGGCGTCCACCGGGGAGCTGTTTTTT	CASRLGASTGELFF	-	TRBJ2-2	TRBV4-1	-
TGTGCCAGCAGTTTTGACAGGGGGCGCAATGAGCAGTTCTTC	CASSFDRGRNEQFF	TRBD1	TRBJ2-1	TRBV12-3/TRBV12-4	-
TGCGCCAGCAGCCGGAATACAGGGAGTACTGCGGCAGATACGCAGTATTTT	CASSRNTGSTAADTQYF	-	TRBJ2-3	TRBV5-1	-
TGCGCCAGCAGCTGGCCGCTAGCGGGAACAAGTACGTATGAGCAGTTCTTC	CASSWPLAGTSTYEQFF	TRBD2	TRBJ2-1	TRBV5-1	-
TGTGCCAGCAGCACTTCAGCCGTGAACACCGGGGAGCTGTTTTTT	CASSTSAVNTGELFF	-	TRBJ2-2	TRBV5-5	-
TGTGCCAGCAGCTCGAGCCACAAGGATACGCAGTATTTT	CASSSSHKDTQYF	-	TRBJ2-3	TRBV7-3	-
TGTGCCAGCAGTTTATCTGCAGATACGCAGTATTTT	CASSLSADTQYF	-	TRBJ2-3	TRBV28	-
TGTGCCAGCAGCTTGGGCCGGTGGGTGAACACTGAAGCTTTCTTT	CASSLGRWVNTEAFF	-	TRBJ1-1	TRBV5-6	-
TGTGCCAGCAGCACTGGACAGGGGCAGTTCCTAGGCTACACCTTC	CASSTGQGQFLGYTF	TRBD1	TRBJ1-2	TRBV7-9	-
TGTGCCAGCAGCTTTCAGGGGGGTGGCTACACCTTC	CASSFQGGGYTF	TRBD1	TRBJ1-2	TRBV5-6	-
TGTGCCAGCAGCTTAGTAGGTGACAGCTACAATGAGCAGTTCTTC	CASSLVGDSYNEQFF	-	TRBJ2-1	TRBV7-8	-
TGCAGCGAAAAGACAGGGAACACTGAAGCTTTCTTT	CSEKTGNTEAFF	-	TRBJ1-1	TRBV29-1	-
TGTGCCAGCAGTGAAGCACTGGACAGAGACCAAGAGACCCAGTACTTC	CASSEALDRDQETQYF	-	TRBJ2-5	TRBV2	-
TGTGCCAGCAGTCCGGACTCTAACACCGGGGAGCTGTTTTTT	CASSPDSNTGELFF	-	TRBJ2-2	TRBV27	-
TGTGCCAGCAGATACATCACGAACACTGAAGCTTTCTTT	CASRYITNTEAFF	-	TRBJ1-1	TRBV28	once
TGTGCCAGCAGACAAGGAACAGTACTGAGTGAAAAACTGTTTTTT	CASRQGTVLSEKLFF	-	TRBJ1-4	TRBV12-3/TRBV12-4	-
TGTGCCAGCAGCAGCCCGGGACAGGGAGGGGAGACCCAGTACTTC	CASSSPGQGGETQYF	TRBD1	TRBJ2-5	TRBV12-3/TRBV12-4	-
TGTGCCAGCAGGGGACTAGCGACTTACAATGAGCAGTTCTTC	CASRGLATYNEQFF	TRBD2	TRBJ2-1	TRBV6-5	once
TGTGCCAGCAGCTTACGGTCCACGGGGTACAATGAGCAGTTCTTC	CASSLRSTGYNEQFF	-	TRBJ2-1	TRBV13	-
TGTGCCAGCACCGGGGGGCAAACGAGGGCATACAATGAGCAGTTCTTC	CASTGGQTRAYNEQFF	-	TRBJ2-1	TRBV27	-
TGTGCCAGCAGCTCAAGCGGGACAGGCTCCTACGAGCAGTACTTC	CASSSSGTGSYEQYF	-	TRBJ2-7	TRBV7-9	-
TGTGCCAGCGGTACTACGAACACCGGGGAGCTGTTTTTT	CASGTTNTGELFF	-	TRBJ2-2	TRBV6-5	-
TGTGCCAGCAGCTTCAGAGACGGGCTAAGTTACGAGCAGTACTTC	CASSFRDGLSYEQYF	-	TRBJ2-7	TRBV9	-
TGCGCCAGCAGTGACGAGGGCTCCTACGAGCAGTACTTC	CASSDEGSYEQYF	-	TRBJ2-7	TRBV10-2	-
TGTGCCAGCAGCTTAACTCCGGACATTCTCGCTTGGCCCCAGCATTTT	CASSLTPDILAWPQHF	-	TRBJ1-5	TRBV11-2	-
TGTGCCAGCAGCGCCGATCAGACTAATCCGAACACCGGGGAGCTGTTTTTT	CASSADQTNPNTGELFF	-	TRBJ2-2	TRBV27	-
TGCAGTGCTAGTTTAGGCCAGGTCTATGGCTACACCTTC	CSASLGQVYGYTF	-	TRBJ1-2	TRBV20-1	-
TGTGCCAGCAGCTCCGGGACAGGGTTTGGCGAGACCCAGTACTTC	CASSSGTGFGETQYF	TRBD1	TRBJ2-5	TRBV13	-
TGTGCCAGCAGCCCGCGGGGGACAGTTGAAGCTTTCTTT	CASSPRGTVEAFF	TRBD1	TRBJ1-1	TRBV7-8	-
TGTGCCAGCAGCTCAGACAGAGCTAGCACAGATACGCAGTATTTT	CASSSDRASTDTQYF	-	TRBJ2-3	TRBV7-8	-
TGTGCCTGGAGCGGGACAGGGCACGAGCAGTACTTC	CAWSGTGHEQYF	TRBD1	TRBJ2-7	TRBV30	few
TGTGCCAGCAGTTACTCAGGGGGGGCCTCCTACAATGAGCAGTTCTTC	CASSYSGGASYNEQFF	-	TRBJ2-1	TRBV6-5	-
TGTGCCAGCAGCCAAACCGGGGACAGGGGACGTGGCTACACCTTC	CASSQTGDRGRGYTF	TRBD1	TRBJ1-2	TRBV4-2	-
TGTGCCAGTAATCGCGGGGAAGAGACCCAGTACTTC	CASNRGEETQYF	-	TRBJ2-5	TRBV18	-